Presented here are 22 T cell receptor beta chains from one specimen sequenced in a study of cytomegalovirus exposure and HLA in healthy donors. Clones were read by immunoSEQ multiplex PCR, and TCRdb kept only the in-frame ones, dropping some. This sample carries 210,000 or so clones, roughly 88% of them seen once, and the ten largest clones take over 2.5%. Sequenced: PBMCs. Every receptor here comes from a woman aged 18-30 years in good health and CMV-seronegative.

The genes are TRBV25-1 and TRBJ2-7; tentative D call: TRBD2 (7 bases). Germline-derived CDR1 and CDR2 are MGHDK and SYGVNS. Between the trimmed V and J ends, which lost 4 bases and 12 bases, there was a span of 13 bases. This CDR3 spans 11 amino acids. CDR3: CASSGGGAGYF. The DNA for the CDR3 is TGTGCCAGCAGTGGGGGGGGCGCGGGGTACTTC.

This clone has only a few counts. The V gene is TRBV19, the J gene TRBJ2-7; possible D gene TRBD1, 5 bases. The germline V gene has CDR1 LNHDA and CDR2 SQIVND (reference sequence). With 5 bases removed from V and 6 bases from J, the gap between germline ends came to 20 bases. The CDR3 is 15 amino acids. This CDR3 reads CASSLRSGLSVEQYF. In DNA, the CDR3 is TGTGCCAGTAGTCTTCGGTCAGGGTTGTCGGTCGAGCAGTACTTC.

V usage is TRBV5-4 and J usage is TRBJ1-1; D perhaps matches TRBD1 (5 bases). This CDR3 has 13 amino acids. V shed 4 bases and J shed 4 bases, with 11 bases lying between them. Germline V CDR1 and CDR2: SGHNT, YYREEE (reference sequence). The CDR3 here is CASSRFGGTEAFF. The CDR3 DNA reads as TGTGCCAGCAGCCGTTTCGGGGGCACTGAAGCTTTCTTT.

The chain is built from TRBV4-3 and TRBJ1-5; a possible D gene is TRBD1 (5 bases). Germline CDR1 reads LGHNA; CDR2 reads YSLEER. The CDR3 loop spans 21 amino acids. The germline V and J ends were trimmed by 2 bases and 0 bases, with 26 bases remaining between them. CDR3 DNA: TGCGCCAGCAGCCAATGGTTTAGGGGTCCTTCAAAACGATATAGCAATCAGCCCCAGCATTTT. Amino acid sequence: CASSQWFRGPSKRYSNQPQHF.

J is TRBJ2-3 and V is TRBV5-1; possible D gene TRBD2, 5 bases. V shed 2 bases and J shed 0 bases, with 10 bases lying between them. The V gene's germline CDR1 is SGHRS and CDR2 YFSETQ. This CDR3 is built from 15 residues. DNA for the CDR3: TGCGCCAGCAGCTTTGGAAGGGAGAGCACAGATACGCAGTATTTT. Residues: CASSFGRESTDTQYF. Combining the CDR3 with reference TRBV5-1 and TRBJ2-3 gives the whole variable domain KAGVTQTPRYLIKTRGQQVTLSCSPISGHRSVSWYQQTPGQGLQFLFEYFSETQRNKGNFPGRFSGRQFSNSRSEMNVSTLELGDSALYLCASSFGRESTDTQYFGPGTRLTVL.

The genes are TRBV29-1 and TRBJ2-7, with no clear D. The CDR3 spans 12 residues. In germline, CDR1 is SQVTM, CDR2 ANQGSEA. V lost 1 base to trimming and J lost 3 bases, with 7 bases between them. Here the CDR3 DNA reads TGCAGCGTTGAAGTCAACAGCTACGAGCAGTACTTC. Its translation: CSVEVNSYEQYF.

This clone was recorded once. The genes are TRBV2 and TRBJ2-7, with TRBD2 matching 8 bases. The CDR3 is made up of 15 amino acids. The germline CDR1 and CDR2 sequences are SNHLY and FYNNEI. V was pared by 3 bases and J by 5 bases, with 9 bases of the junction left unmatched. CDR3 protein: CASSDPSGSSDEQYF. The CDR3 coding sequence is TGTGCCAGCAGTGACCCCAGCGGGAGTTCAGACGAGCAGTACTTC. The entire variable domain, with the rest obtained from reference TRBV2 and TRBJ2-7, is as follows: EPEVTQTPSHQVTQMGQEVILRCVPISNHLYFYWYRQILGQKVEFLVSFYNNEISEKSEIFDDQFSVERPDGSNFTLKIRSTKLEDSAMYFCASSDPSGSSDEQYFGPGTRLTVT.

V is TRBV6-5 and J is TRBJ2-7, with TRBD2 matching 7 bases. Germline V lookup: CDR1 MNHEY, CDR2 SVGAGI. V lost 2 bases to trimming and J lost 7 bases; unmatched junction nucleotides: 5. CDR3 length equals 13 residues. CDR3 nucleotides: TGTGCCAGCAGTTACGGCGGGGGAAGGGAGCAGTACTTC. Amino acid sequence: CASSYGGGREQYF.

In its sample, this clone was seen once. The chain joins TRBV4-1 to TRBJ2-7; 9 nucleotides align to TRBD1. V lost 2 bases, J lost 2 bases, and 7 bases stayed unmatched. The V gene's germline CDR1 is MGHRA and CDR2 YSYEKL. CDR3 length: 16 residues. CDR3 loop: CASSQPDRGIAYEQYF. CDR3 bases: TGCGCCAGCAGCCAACCGGACAGGGGAATTGCCTACGAGCAGTACTTC.

J is TRBJ2-3 and V is TRBV9, with 7 nucleotides matching TRBD1. CDR1 and CDR2 from the germline V gene are SGDLS and YYNGEE. The CDR3 spans 16 residues. V lost 6 bases, J lost 2 bases, and 12 bases stayed unmatched. DNA for the CDR3: TGTGCCAGCACCCCTCACCCGACAGGGACCACAGATACGCAGTATTTT. Amino acids: CASTPHPTGTTDTQYF.

This chain links TRBV27 with TRBJ1-5; 9 bases align to TRBD1. The ends lost 2 bases at V and 1 base at J; junction bases unmatched: 3. Germline values: CDR1 MNHEY, CDR2 SMNVEV (reference sequence). The CDR3 totals 16 residues. The CDR3 sequence: CASSLGGQGSNQPQHF. DNA of the CDR3: TGTGCCAGCAGTTTAGGGGGACAGGGAAGCAATCAGCCCCAGCATTTT.

The rearrangement links TRBV29-1 to TRBJ2-1, with D perhaps matching TRBD1 (5 bases). CDR3 length: 13 amino acids. The V end was cut by 4 bases, the J end by 5 bases, with 12 bases between. Germline values: CDR1 SQVTM, CDR2 ANQGSEA. CDR3 in amino acids: CSVVRGTHNEQFF. In nucleotides, the CDR3 is TGCAGCGTTGTAAGGGGTACGCACAATGAGCAGTTCTTC.

The chain is built from TRBV7-9 and TRBJ2-7; 7 nucleotides align to TRBD2. The CDR3 has 15 residues. Germline V gene lookup returns CDR1 SEHNR and CDR2 FQNEAQ (reference sequence). J gave up 1 base and V 5 bases, and 8 bases lay outside the gene matches. CDR3 coding DNA: TGTGCCAGCAGCGCCACTGCGGGAGAGTCCTACGAGCAGTACTTC. It encodes CASSATAGESYEQYF.

V usage is TRBV27 and J usage is TRBJ2-3, with a tentative D call TRBD1 (5 bases). V dropped 8 bases and J dropped 7 bases, with 10 bases sitting between them. This CDR3 comprises 11 residues. Germline V gene data show CDR1 as MNHEY and CDR2 as SMNVEV (reference sequence). CDR3 in DNA: TGTGCCAGCCGGACAACATATACGCAGTATTTT. As protein: CASRTTYTQYF.

This clone showed up just once. The V gene is TRBV19, the J gene TRBJ1-5, with 8 bases matching TRBD1. The CDR3 sequence is 15 residues long. J was trimmed by 6 bases and V by 9 bases; bases with no gene match: 13. CDR1 is LNHDA and CDR2 is SQIVND in the germline V gene (reference sequence). The CDR3 region is CASKNTGGNGQPQHF. CDR3 nucleotide sequence: TGTGCCAGCAAGAATACAGGGGGTAACGGTCAGCCCCAGCATTTT.

The chain carries TRBV28 and TRBJ2-7; TRBD1 might be the D (5 bases). The V gene's germline CDR1 is MDHEN and CDR2 SYDVKM. V lost 3 bases, J lost 2 bases, and 14 bases lay in between. CDR3 length: 15 amino acids. The DNA of the CDR3 is TGTGCCAGCAGTTTCAGTCCCACCAGGGCCTACGAGCAGTACTTC. Protein product: CASSFSPTRAYEQYF.

The gene calls are TRBV19 and TRBJ1-2; 8 bases map to TRBD1. This CDR3 is built from 12 residues. The junction had 1 base not matched to a gene; V was cut back by 7 bases and J by 3 bases. Germline loops: CDR1 LNHDA, CDR2 SQIVND (reference sequence). In DNA, the CDR3 is TGTGCCAGTACAGGGGGCGACTATGGCTACACCTTC. Its translation: CASTGGDYGYTF.

This clone has only a few counts. Other DNA variants within this sample encode the same CDR3. The chain carries TRBV2 and TRBJ1-2; 9 bases align to TRBD1. Looked up from germline, CDR1 is SNHLY and CDR2 is FYNNEI. V lost 3 bases, J lost 4 bases, and 0 bases stayed unmatched. The CDR3 spans 13 residues. CDR3 sequence: CASSEGQGYGYTF. In DNA form, the CDR3 reads TGTGCCAGCAGTGAGGGACAGGGCTATGGCTACACCTTC.

The genes are TRBV2 and TRBJ1-3, with TRBD1 matching over 8 bases. With V trimmed by 6 bases and J by 4 bases, 14 bases remained unmatched. Germline values: CDR1 SNHLY, CDR2 FYNNEI. The CDR3 contains 17 residues. In DNA form, the CDR3 reads TGTGCCAGCAGCTCAGGGGGCGAGGACTCGGAGGGAAACACCATATATTTT. Translation gives CASSSGGEDSEGNTIYF.

CDR3 sequence reads: CASKGGGQGEYEQYF. The CDR3 DNA is TGTGCCAGCAAAGGTGGGGGACAGGGAGAGTACGAGCAGTACTTC. The V call is TRBV6-5, the J call TRBJ2-7; 9 bases match TRBD1. The V gene's germline CDR1 is MNHEY and CDR2 SVGAGI. The V segment lost 7 bases and the J segment 4 bases; nucleotides outside the gene matches: 11. The CDR3 sequence is 15 residues long.

V usage is TRBV18 and J usage is TRBJ2-5, with D tentatively TRBD1 (6 bases). Germline V CDR1 and CDR2: KGHSH, LQKENI. This CDR3 has 14 amino acids. V was cut by 2 bases and J by 2 bases, with 9 bases left in between. The CDR3 DNA reads TGTGCCAGCTCACCAACCACAGGGCAAGAGACCCAGTACTTC. It yields the protein CASSPTTGQETQYF.

This clone is a singleton in its sample. The chain carries TRBV19 and TRBJ1-1; D gene uncertain. The length of the CDR3 is 14 residues. Germline V gene lookup returns CDR1 LNHDA and CDR2 SQIVND (reference sequence). The V end lost 7 bases, the J end lost 6 bases, and 18 bases lay between the germline ends. CDR3 nucleotides: TGTGCCAGTATTCGGTCACATGGACTCCCTGAAGCTTTCTTT. Protein sequence: CASIRSHGLPEAFF.